The 7 T cell receptor beta chains listed next were all sequenced from one sample in a study of blood T cell repertoires in COVID-19. The table came from immunoSEQ multiplex PCR; TCRdb's copy has only in-frame clones and leaves some out. The data show about 120,000 clones, 88% seen once. Sample: peripheral blood. These receptors were collected from a woman in her forties or fifties with acute or convalescent COVID-19.

The rearrangement links TRBV19 to TRBJ2-3; TRBD1 matches at 10 bases. Per germline, CDR1 LNHDA and CDR2 SQIVND (reference sequence). CDR3 length equals 16 residues. Trimming at V came to 3 bases and at J to 3 bases, leaving 6 bases not matched to a gene. CDR3: CASSIDRGHWTDTQYF. DNA of the CDR3: TGTGCCAGTAGTATTGACAGGGGGCATTGGACAGATACGCAGTATTTT. Combining the CDR3 with reference TRBV19 and TRBJ2-3 gives the whole variable domain DGGITQSPKYLFRKEGQNVTLSCEQNLNHDAMYWYRQDPGQGLRLIYYSQIVNDFQKGDIAEGYSVSREKKESFPLTVTSAQKNPTAFYLCASSIDRGHWTDTQYFGPGTRLTVL.

V is TRBV19 and J is TRBJ2-1; 9 bases map to TRBD2. Germline CDR1 reads LNHDA; CDR2 reads SQIVND (reference sequence). This CDR3 is 17 amino acids long. Germline trimming cut 7 bases from V and 8 bases from J; bases unmatched to any gene: 18. The CDR3 protein is CASTHRRASGMRDEQFF. The CDR3 nucleotides are TGTGCCAGTACCCACCGCAGGGCTAGCGGGATGAGGGATGAGCAGTTCTTC.

The chain joins TRBV19 to TRBJ1-5; possible D gene TRBD1, 6 bases. This CDR3 has 13 amino acids. Trimming pared 4 bases from V and 6 bases from J, leaving 10 bases between. Germline values: CDR1 LNHDA, CDR2 SQIVND (reference sequence). CDR3 sequence: CASSKQGPQPQHF. The CDR3, as DNA: TGTGCCAGTAGTAAACAGGGACCTCAGCCCCAGCATTTT.

The J gene is TRBJ2-7, the V gene TRBV18; D ambiguous. There are 13 residues in the CDR3. Between the trimmed V and J ends, which lost 3 bases and 6 bases, there was a span of 12 bases. CDR1 is KGHSH and CDR2 is LQKENI in the germline V gene. CDR3 residues: CASSPKLYLEQYF. DNA of the CDR3: TGTGCCAGCTCACCCAAGCTTTACCTCGAGCAGTACTTC.

This clone has only one observation. The rearrangement joins TRBV7-6 to TRBJ2-5, with D maybe TRBD1 (6 bases). From germline, CDR1 is SGHVS and CDR2 FNYEAQ. CDR3 length: 15 residues. Trimming removed 1 base from V and 1 base from J, with 10 bases in between. This chain's CDR3 is CASSLGQGSQETQYF. Written as DNA, the CDR3 is TGTGCCAGCAGCTTAGGTCAGGGGAGCCAAGAGACCCAGTACTTC.

CDR3 sequence: CSVTGSSGANVLTF. The CDR3 DNA reads as TGCAGCGTTACAGGGAGCTCTGGGGCCAACGTCCTGACTTTC. The V call is TRBV29-1, the J call TRBJ2-6; possibly TRBD1 for D (6 bases). CDR3 length: 14 amino acids. V shed 5 bases and J shed 0 bases, with 8 bases lying between them. Germline V CDR1 and CDR2: SQVTM, ANQGSEA.

The chain couples TRBV7-9 to TRBJ2-7; the match to TRBD2 covers 10 bases. Looked up from germline, CDR1 is SEHNR and CDR2 is FQNEAQ (reference sequence). CDR3 length: 16 amino acids. The J segment lost 4 bases and the V segment lost 0 bases, leaving 6 bases of the junction unmatched. The CDR3 spells CASSLAVASGSYEQYF. The CDR3, as DNA: TGTGCCAGCAGCTTAGCGGTGGCTAGCGGGAGTTACGAGCAGTACTTC.